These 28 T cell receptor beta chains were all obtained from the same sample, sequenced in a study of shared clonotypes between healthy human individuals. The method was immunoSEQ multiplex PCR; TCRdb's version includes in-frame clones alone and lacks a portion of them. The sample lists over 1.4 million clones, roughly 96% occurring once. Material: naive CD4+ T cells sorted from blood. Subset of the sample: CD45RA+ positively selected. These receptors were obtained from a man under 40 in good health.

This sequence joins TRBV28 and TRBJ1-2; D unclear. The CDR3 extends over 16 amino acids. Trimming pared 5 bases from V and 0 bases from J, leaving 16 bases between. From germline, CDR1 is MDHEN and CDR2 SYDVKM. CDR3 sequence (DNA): TGTGCCAGCAGTGCCCCCGGGATCTCTGCTAACTATGGCTACACCTTC. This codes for CASSAPGISANYGYTF.

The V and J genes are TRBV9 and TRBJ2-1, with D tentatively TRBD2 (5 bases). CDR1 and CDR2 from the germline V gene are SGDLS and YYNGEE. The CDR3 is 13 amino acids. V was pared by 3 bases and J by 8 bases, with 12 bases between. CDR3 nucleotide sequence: TGTGCCAGCAGCGAGAGCGGTAGGGATGAGCAGTTCTTC. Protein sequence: CASSESGRDEQFF.

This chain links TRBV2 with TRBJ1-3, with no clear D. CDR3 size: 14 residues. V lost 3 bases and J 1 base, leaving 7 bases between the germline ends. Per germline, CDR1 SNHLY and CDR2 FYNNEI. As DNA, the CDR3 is TGTGCCAGCAGTGACTTGGGATCTGGAAACACCATATATTTT. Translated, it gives CASSDLGSGNTIYF. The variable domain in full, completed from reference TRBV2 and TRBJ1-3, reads EPEVTQTPSHQVTQMGQEVILRCVPISNHLYFYWYRQILGQKVEFLVSFYNNEISEKSEIFDDQFSVERPDGSNFTLKIRSTKLEDSAMYFCASSDLGSGNTIYFGEGSWLTVV.

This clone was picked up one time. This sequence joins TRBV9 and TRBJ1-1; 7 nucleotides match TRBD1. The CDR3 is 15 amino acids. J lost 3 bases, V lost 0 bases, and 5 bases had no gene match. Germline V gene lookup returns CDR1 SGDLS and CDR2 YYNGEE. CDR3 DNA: TGTGCCAGCAGCGTAGGCCAGGGGGACGACACTGAAGCTTTCTTT. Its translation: CASSVGQGDDTEAFF.

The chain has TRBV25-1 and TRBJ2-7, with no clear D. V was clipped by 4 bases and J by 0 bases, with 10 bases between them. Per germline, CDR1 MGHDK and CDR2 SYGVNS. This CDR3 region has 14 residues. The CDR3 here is CASSVREASYEQYF. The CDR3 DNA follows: TGTGCCAGCAGTGTAAGAGAAGCCTCCTACGAGCAGTACTTC.

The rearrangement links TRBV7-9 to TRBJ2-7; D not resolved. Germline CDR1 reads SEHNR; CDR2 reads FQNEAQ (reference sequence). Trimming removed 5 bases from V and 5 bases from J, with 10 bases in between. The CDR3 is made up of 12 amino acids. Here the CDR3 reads CASSRASDEQYF. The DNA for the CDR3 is TGTGCCAGCAGCCGGGCTTCGGACGAGCAGTACTTC. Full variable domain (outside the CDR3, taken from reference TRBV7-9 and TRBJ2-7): DTGVSQNPRHKITKRGQNVTFRCDPISEHNRLYWYRQTLGQGPEFLTYFQNEAQLEKSRLLSDRFSAERPKGSFSTLEIQRTEQGDSAMYLCASSRASDEQYFGPGTRLTVT.

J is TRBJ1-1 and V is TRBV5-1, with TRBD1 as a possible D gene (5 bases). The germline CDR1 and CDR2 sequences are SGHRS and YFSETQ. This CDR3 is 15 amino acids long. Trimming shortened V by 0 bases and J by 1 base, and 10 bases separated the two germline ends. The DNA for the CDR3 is TGCGCCAGCAGCTTGGCCGTGGGGCGGAACACTGAAGCTTTCTTT. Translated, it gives CASSLAVGRNTEAFF.

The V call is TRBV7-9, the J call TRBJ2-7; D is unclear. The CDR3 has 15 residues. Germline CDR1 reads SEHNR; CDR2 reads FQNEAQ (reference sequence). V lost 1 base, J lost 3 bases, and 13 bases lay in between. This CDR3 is CASSLDTLVDYEQYF. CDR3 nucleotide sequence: TGTGCCAGCAGCTTAGACACTTTGGTAGACTACGAGCAGTACTTC.

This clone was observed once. CDR3 sequence (DNA): TGCGCCAGCAGTGACGGCAGGGGGGTCGAAAACACTGAAGCTTTCTTT. Its protein product is CASSDGRGVENTEAFF. This sequence joins TRBV10-2 and TRBJ1-1; 7 positions agree with TRBD1. Germline V lookup: CDR1 WSHSY, CDR2 SAAADI. V shed 3 bases, J shed 2 bases, and the junction held 9 bases outside the gene matches. The length of the CDR3 is 16 residues.

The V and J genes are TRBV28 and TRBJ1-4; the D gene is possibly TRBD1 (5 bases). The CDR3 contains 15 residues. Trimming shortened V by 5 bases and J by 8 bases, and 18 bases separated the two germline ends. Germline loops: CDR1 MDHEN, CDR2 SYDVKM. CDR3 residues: CASSPPGAGREKLFF. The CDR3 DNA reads TGTGCCAGCAGTCCCCCTGGGGCCGGGAGGGAAAAACTGTTTTTT. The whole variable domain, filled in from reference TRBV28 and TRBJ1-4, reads DVKVTQSSRYLVKRTGEKVFLECVQDMDHENMFWYRQDPGLGLRLIYFSYDVKMKEKGDIPEGYSVSREKKERFSLILESASTNQTSMYLCASSPPGAGREKLFFGSGTQLSVL.

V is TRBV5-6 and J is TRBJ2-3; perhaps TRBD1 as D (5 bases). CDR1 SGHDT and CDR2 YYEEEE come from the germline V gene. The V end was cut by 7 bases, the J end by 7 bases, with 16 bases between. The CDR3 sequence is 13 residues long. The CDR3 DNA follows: TGTGCCAGCTTGGTCAGGGAAAGGAATACGCAGTATTTT. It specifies CASLVRERNTQYF.

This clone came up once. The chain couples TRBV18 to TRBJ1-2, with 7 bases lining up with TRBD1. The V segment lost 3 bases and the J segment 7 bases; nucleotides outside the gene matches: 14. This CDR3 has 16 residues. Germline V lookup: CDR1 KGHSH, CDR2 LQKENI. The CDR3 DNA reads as TGTGCCAGCTCACCTCCTTTGAGGGGGCCTTCGGCTGGCTACACCTTC. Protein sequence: CASSPPLRGPSAGYTF.

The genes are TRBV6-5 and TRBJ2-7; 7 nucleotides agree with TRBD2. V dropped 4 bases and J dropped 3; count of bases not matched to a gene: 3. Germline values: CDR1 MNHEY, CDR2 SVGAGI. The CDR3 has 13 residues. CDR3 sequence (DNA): TGTGCCAGCAGTTGGGGACTAATCTACGAGCAGTACTTC. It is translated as CASSWGLIYEQYF.

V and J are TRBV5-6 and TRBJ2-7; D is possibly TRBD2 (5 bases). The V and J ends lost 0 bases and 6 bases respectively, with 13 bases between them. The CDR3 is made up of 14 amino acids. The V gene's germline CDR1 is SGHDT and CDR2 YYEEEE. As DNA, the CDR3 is TGTGCCAGCAGCTTGGGTCTAGCCCAACGCGAGCAGTACTTC. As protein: CASSLGLAQREQYF.

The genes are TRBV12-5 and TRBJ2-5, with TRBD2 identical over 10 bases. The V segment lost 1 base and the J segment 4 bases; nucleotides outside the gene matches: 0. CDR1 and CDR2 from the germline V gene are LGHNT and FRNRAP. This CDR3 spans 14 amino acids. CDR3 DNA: TGTGCTAGTGGTTTGGGACTAGCGGGAGAGACCCAGTACTTC. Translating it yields CASGLGLAGETQYF. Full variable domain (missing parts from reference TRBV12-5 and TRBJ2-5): DARVTQTPRHKVTEMGQEVTMRCQPILGHNTVFWYRQTMMQGLELLAYFRNRAPLDDSGMPKDRFSAEMPDATLATLKIQPSEPRDSAVYFCASGLGLAGETQYFGPGTRLLVL.

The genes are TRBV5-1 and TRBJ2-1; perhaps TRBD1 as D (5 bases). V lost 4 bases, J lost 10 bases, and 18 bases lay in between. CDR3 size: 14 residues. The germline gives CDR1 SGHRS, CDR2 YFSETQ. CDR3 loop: CASSPPQGSREQFF. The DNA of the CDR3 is TGCGCCAGCAGCCCTCCCCAGGGCTCAAGGGAGCAGTTCTTC.

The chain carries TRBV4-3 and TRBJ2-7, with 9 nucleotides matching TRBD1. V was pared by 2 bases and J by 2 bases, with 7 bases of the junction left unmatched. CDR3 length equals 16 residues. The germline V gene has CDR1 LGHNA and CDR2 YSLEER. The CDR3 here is CASSQTQGARAYEQYF. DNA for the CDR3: TGCGCCAGCAGCCAAACACAGGGGGCCAGAGCCTACGAGCAGTACTTC.

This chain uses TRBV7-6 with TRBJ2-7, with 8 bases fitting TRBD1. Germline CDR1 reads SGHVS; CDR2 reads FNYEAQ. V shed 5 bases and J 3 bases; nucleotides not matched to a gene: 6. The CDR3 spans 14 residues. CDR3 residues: CASSIAGTGYEQYF. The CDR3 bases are TGTGCCAGCAGCATCGCCGGGACAGGCTACGAGCAGTACTTC.

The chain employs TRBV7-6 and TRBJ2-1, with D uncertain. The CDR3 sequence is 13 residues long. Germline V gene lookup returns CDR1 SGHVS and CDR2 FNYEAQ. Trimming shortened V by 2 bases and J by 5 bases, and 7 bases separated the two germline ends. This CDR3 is CASSLRLNNEQFF. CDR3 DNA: TGTGCCAGCAGCTTACGCTTGAACAATGAGCAGTTCTTC.

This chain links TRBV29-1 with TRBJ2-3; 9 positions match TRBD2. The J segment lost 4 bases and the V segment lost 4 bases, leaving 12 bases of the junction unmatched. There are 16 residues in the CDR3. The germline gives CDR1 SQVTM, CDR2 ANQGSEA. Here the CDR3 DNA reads TGCAGCGTTGTGACTCCTAGCGGGACCCATCCAGATACGCAGTATTTT. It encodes CSVVTPSGTHPDTQYF.

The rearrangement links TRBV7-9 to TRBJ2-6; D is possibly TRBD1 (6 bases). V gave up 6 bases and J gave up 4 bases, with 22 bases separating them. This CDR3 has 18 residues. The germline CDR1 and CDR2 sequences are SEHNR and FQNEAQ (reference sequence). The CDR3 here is CASREPGQSSAGANVLTF. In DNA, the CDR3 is TGTGCCAGCAGGGAACCTGGACAGTCGAGCGCAGGGGCCAACGTCCTGACTTTC.

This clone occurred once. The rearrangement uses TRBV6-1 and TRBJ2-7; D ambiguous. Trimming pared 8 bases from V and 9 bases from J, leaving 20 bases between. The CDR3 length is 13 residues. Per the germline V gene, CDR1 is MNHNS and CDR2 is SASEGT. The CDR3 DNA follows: TGTGCCAGCCAGAGAAACTTTTACGAGCTGCAGTACTTC. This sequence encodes CASQRNFYELQYF.

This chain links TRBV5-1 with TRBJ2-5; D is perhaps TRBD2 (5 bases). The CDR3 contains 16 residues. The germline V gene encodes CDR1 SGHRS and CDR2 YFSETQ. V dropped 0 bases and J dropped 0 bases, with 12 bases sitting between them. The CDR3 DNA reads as TGCGCCAGCAGCTTGGCCTCGGGCGGGTACCAAGAGACCCAGTACTTC. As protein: CASSLASGGYQETQYF.

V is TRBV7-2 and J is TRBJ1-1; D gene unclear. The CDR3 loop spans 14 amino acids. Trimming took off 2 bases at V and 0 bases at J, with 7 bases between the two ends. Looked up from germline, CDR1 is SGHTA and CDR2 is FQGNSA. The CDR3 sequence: CASSLILMNTEAFF. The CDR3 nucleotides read TGTGCCAGCAGCTTAATACTGATGAACACTGAAGCTTTCTTT.

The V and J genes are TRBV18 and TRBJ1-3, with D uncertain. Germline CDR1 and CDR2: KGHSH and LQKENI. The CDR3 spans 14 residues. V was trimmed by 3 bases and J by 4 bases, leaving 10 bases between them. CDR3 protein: CASSPGIGGNTIYF. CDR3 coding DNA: TGTGCCAGCTCACCGGGGATTGGAGGAAACACCATATATTTT.

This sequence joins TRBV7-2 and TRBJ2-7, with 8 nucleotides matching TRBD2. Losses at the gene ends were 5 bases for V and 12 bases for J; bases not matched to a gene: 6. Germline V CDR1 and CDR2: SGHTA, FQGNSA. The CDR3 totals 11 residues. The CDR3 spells CASSMGLGRYF. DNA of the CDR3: TGTGCCAGCAGCATGGGACTAGGGCGGTACTTC.

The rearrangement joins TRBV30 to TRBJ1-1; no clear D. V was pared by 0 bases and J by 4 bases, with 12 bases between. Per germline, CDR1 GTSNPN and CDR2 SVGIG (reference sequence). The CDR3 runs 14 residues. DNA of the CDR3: TGTGCCTGGAGTGTAAGTGGTTTGAGCACTGAAGCTTTCTTT. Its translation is CAWSVSGLSTEAFF.

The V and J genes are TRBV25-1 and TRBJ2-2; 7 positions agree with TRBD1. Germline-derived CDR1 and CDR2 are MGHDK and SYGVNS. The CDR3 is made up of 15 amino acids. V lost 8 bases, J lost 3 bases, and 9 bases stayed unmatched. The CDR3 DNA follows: TGTGCCAGCTCTCCTGGTACAGGGGACACCGGGGAGCTGTTTTTT. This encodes CASSPGTGDTGELFF.